This T cell receptor (beta chain) was sequenced in a study of T cells in pancreatic ductal adenocarcinoma. The study, taken as a whole, reports: Blood clonality (roughly 0.072) did not differ significantly from tumor (about 0.12). Comparisons of tumor and blood clonality may show falsely lower tumor diversity. Tumor samples had fewer productive templates and approximately 8.8-fold fewer unique clonotypes than blood.

The selected patients with pancreatic ductal adenocarcinoma had surgery but no neoadjuvant therapy. Generated by immunoSEQ multiplex PCR, the TCRdb table keeps only in-frame clones and is missing some. Of about 97,000 clones listed, roughly 95% are singletons. V lost 2 bases and J lost 1, with 11 bases in between. Germline V gene data show CDR1 as SGHAT and CDR2 as FQNNGV. There are 15 residues in the CDR3. This clone was counted once. Antigen: not known. Sequenced material: PBMCs. This TCR was recovered from a human donor with pancreatic ductal adenocarcinoma. The chain employs TRBV11-2 and TRBJ2-5; tentative D call: TRBD2 (5 bases). CDR3: CASSLTSGAQETQYF. The CDR3 nucleotides read TGTGCCAGCAGCTTAACCAGCGGCGCCCAAGAGACCCAGTACTTC.